This TCR beta chain was identified during a study of cytomegalovirus exposure and HLA in healthy donors. Looking at the study overall: Early released data comprised 80 million or so unique TCRs from HLA-typed donors. Study outcomes and limitations: In a later analysis, HLA-associated beta chains showed higher expansion and lower generation probabilities than comparable chains.

Comment on this clone: The antigen remains undetermined.

Primers for the PCR totalled 60 Vbeta and 13 Jbeta. The method was immunoSEQ multiplex PCR; TCRdb's version includes in-frame clones alone and lacks a portion of them. Of about 120,000 clones in the sample, 65% to 85% were seen once. The clonotype comes from a man aged 45-65 years in good health and CMV-seronegative. Sequenced: PBMCs.

The CDR3, as DNA: TGTGCCAGCAGCCCAGGGACAGGGGTTACAGATACGCAGTATTTT. This translates into CASSPGTGVTDTQYF. V gene TRBV7-7 combines with J gene TRBJ2-3; 10 bases are shared with TRBD1. Germline V gene sequence: CDR1 SSHAT, CDR2 FNYEAQ (reference sequence). With V trimmed by 5 bases and J by 3 bases, 5 bases remained unmatched. The CDR3 length is 15 residues.